This T cell receptor beta chain was obtained from a study of blood T cells in healthy people across ages. General study results and limits: Older age coincided with a roughly linear decline in TCR beta diversity per million T cells.

Germline V gives CDR1 SQVTM, CDR2 ANQGSEA. Trimming cost V 1 base and J 8 bases; bases outside gene matches: 4. The CDR3 is 13 residues long. Every sample yielded at least 6.5 million isolated PBMCs. Sample-barcoded 5' priming and a J-beta primer mix drove a second PCR of 7 to 11 cycles. CDR3-containing paired-end reads numbered at least 2.5 million in each sample. TCRdb reprocessed the 5' RACE reads via MiXCR and lists one record per CDR3 protein. The data show roughly 1.5 million distinct CDR3 sequences, with approximately 43% seen just once and around 4% held by the top ten. For this clonotype: As yet, its antigen is unknown.

Sample: blood. This chain joins TRBV29-1 and TRBJ2-1; 8 bases line up with TRBD1. This TCR came from a woman younger than 35 in good health. The CDR3, as DNA: TGCAGCGTTGAAGGACAGGGGTGGGATGAGCAGTTCTTC. It codes for CSVEGQGWDEQFF.